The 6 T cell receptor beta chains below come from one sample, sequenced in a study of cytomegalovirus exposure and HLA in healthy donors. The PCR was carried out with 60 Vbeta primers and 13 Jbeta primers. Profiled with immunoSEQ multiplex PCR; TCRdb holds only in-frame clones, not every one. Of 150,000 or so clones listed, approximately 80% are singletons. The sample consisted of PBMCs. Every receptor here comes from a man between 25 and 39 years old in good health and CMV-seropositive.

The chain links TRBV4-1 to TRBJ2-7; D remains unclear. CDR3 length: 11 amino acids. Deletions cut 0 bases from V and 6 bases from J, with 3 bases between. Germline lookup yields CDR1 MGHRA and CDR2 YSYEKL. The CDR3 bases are TGCGCCAGCAGCCAAGACTCCGAGCAGTACTTC. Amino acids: CASSQDSEQYF.

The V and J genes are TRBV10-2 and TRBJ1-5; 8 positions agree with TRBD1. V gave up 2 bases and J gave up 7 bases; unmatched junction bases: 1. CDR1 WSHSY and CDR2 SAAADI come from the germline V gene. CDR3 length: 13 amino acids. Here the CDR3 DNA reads TGCGCCAGCAGTGAGCAGGGGGCGCAGCCCCAGCATTTT. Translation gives CASSEQGAQPQHF.

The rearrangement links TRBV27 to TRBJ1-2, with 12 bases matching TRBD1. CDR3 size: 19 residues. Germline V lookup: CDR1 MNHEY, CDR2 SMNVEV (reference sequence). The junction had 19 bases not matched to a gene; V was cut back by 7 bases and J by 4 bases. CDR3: CASNYLLPGQGAFGYGYTF. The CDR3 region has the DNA TGTGCCAGCAACTACCTCTTACCGGGACAGGGGGCTTTCGGCTATGGCTACACCTTC.

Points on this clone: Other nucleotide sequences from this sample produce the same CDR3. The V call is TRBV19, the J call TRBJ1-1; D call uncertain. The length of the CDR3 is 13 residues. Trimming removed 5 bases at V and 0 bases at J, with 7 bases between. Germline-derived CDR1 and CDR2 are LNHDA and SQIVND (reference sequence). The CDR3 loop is CASSPTVNTEAFF. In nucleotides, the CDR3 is TGTGCCAGTAGTCCTACGGTGAACACTGAAGCTTTCTTT.

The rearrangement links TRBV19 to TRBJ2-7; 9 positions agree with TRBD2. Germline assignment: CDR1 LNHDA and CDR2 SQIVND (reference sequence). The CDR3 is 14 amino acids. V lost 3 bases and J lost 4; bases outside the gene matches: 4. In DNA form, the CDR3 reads TGTGCCAGTAGTATGGCGGGGGGGATTTACGAGCAGTACTTC. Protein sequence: CASSMAGGIYEQYF.

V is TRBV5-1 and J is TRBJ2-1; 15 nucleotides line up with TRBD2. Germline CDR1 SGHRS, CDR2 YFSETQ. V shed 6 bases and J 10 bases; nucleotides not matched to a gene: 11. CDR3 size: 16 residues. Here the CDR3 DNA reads TGCGCCAGCACCGGGGGGGGACTAGCGGGGGGAGAAGAGCAGTTCTTC. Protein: CASTGGGLAGGEEQFF.